The 2 T cell receptor beta chains below come from one sample, sequenced in a study of blood T cells in healthy people across ages. The authors ran a second PCR of roughly 6 to 12 cycles using a sample-barcoded 5' primer and a J-beta primer mix. TCRdb reprocessed the 5' RACE reads via MiXCR and lists one record per CDR3 protein. The data show fewer than 2 million distinct CDR3 sequences, around 40% seen once. Sequencing was done on a sample of blood. Receptors originate from a human donor in good health.

The V and J genes are TRBV6-2 or TRBV6-3 and TRBJ2-7, with 7 bases lining up with TRBD1. The CDR3 length is 13 residues. Germline V gene sequence: CDR1 MNHEY, CDR2 SVGEGT. Unmatched junction bases numbered 7, after V lost 8 bases and J lost 3 bases. CDR3 amino acids: CASEGQVRYEQYF. CDR3 sequence (DNA): TGTGCCAGCGAAGGACAGGTTCGCTACGAGCAGTACTTC.

This clonotype was detected ten times or more. This sequence joins TRBV7-8 and TRBJ2-7; the D is unclear. The CDR3 runs to 13 residues. The V and J ends lost 0 bases and 4 bases respectively, with 7 bases between them. Germline-derived CDR1 and CDR2 are SGHVS and FQNEAQ. Here the CDR3 reads CASSLATGYEQYF. The DNA of the CDR3 is TGTGCCAGCAGCTTAGCAACGGGTTACGAGCAGTACTTC.